This passage covers 15 T cell receptor beta chains from one sample sequenced in a study of T cells in Graves' hyperthyroidism and ophthalmopathy. RNA transcripts provided the source from which TCR beta CDR3 regions were amplified. Carried out on the TCR CDR3, a first-round RT-PCR used the HTBI primer set. From the multiplex PCR reads, TCRdb called clonotypes with MiXCR, one entry per CDR3 protein. The sample consists of 600,000 to 900,000 distinct CDR3 sequences, 16% of them appearing once. The sample comprised blood. These receptors were collected from a man between 18 and 29 years old with Graves' hyperthyroidism.

This clonotype has more than one count but fewer than ten. The genes are TRBV5-1 and TRBJ2-7; TRBD2 might be the D (5 bases). Germline CDR1 and CDR2: SGHRS and YFSETQ. Trimming cost V 3 bases and J 7 bases, with 11 bases left between them. The CDR3 loop spans 12 amino acids. In DNA form, the CDR3 reads TGCGCCAGCAGCTGGACTTATGGTGAGCAGTACTTC. Translating it yields CASSWTYGEQYF. The full variable domain, in which reference TRBV5-1 and TRBJ2-7 provide the parts outside the CDR3, is KAGVTQTPRYLIKTRGQQVTLSCSPISGHRSVSWYQQTPGQGLQFLFEYFSETQRNKGNFPGRFSGRQFSNSRSEMNVSTLELGDSALYLCASSWTYGEQYFGPGTRLTVT.

This clonotype was found a few times. The J gene is TRBJ2-1, the V gene TRBV6-2 or TRBV6-3; D gene ambiguous. CDR3 length: 13 amino acids. Germline loops: CDR1 MNHEY, CDR2 SVGEGT. V lost 6 bases, J lost 9 bases, and 15 bases lay in between. CDR3 in amino acids: CASSPDGSREQFF. CDR3 coding DNA: TGTGCCAGCAGCCCCGACGGGTCCCGTGAGCAGTTCTTC.

Comment on this clonotype: A much more abundant neighbour one base away suggests this may be a read error. The chain carries TRBV28 and TRBJ2-5; the D call may be TRBD1 or TRBD2 (5 bases each). The CDR3 totals 14 residues. Germline loops: CDR1 MDHEN, CDR2 SYDVKM. The DNA for the CDR3 is TGTGCCAGCAATCGGGCGAGGGGTAAAGAGACCCGGTACTTC. Encoded protein: CASNRARGKETRYF.

This clonotype came up many times. The chain recombines TRBV18 with TRBJ2-5; D possibly corresponds to TRBD2 (6 bases). CDR1 and CDR2 (germline): KGHSH, LQKENI. V lost 1 base to trimming and J lost 5 bases, with 11 bases between them. This CDR3 contains 14 residues. CDR3 in DNA: TGTGCCAGCTCACCACGGGACTTTGGGGAGACCCAGTACTTC. Translated: CASSPRDFGETQYF.

The sample holds many counts of this clonotype. The chain carries TRBV19 and TRBJ2-2; no clear D. V was trimmed by 5 bases and J by 0 bases, leaving 13 bases between them. CDR1 and CDR2 from the germline V gene are LNHDA and SQIVND (reference sequence). The CDR3 spans 16 residues. The CDR3 region is CASSDWWQANTGELFF. The DNA for the CDR3 is TGTGCCAGTAGTGACTGGTGGCAAGCGAACACCGGGGAGCTGTTTTTT.

This clonotype was seen only a few times. The chain has TRBV19 and TRBJ2-3, with a weak D call TRBD2 (6 bases). The CDR3 sequence is 15 residues long. V shed 4 bases and J shed 2 bases, with 13 bases lying between them. The germline CDR1 and CDR2 sequences are LNHDA and SQIVND (reference sequence). The CDR3 is CASSTVAGNTDTQYF. The CDR3 DNA reads TGTGCCAGTAGTACAGTGGCGGGGAACACAGATACGCAGTATTTT. Full variable domain (rest looked up from reference TRBV19 and TRBJ2-3): DGGITQSPKYLFRKEGQNVTLSCEQNLNHDAMYWYRQDPGQGLRLIYYSQIVNDFQKGDIAEGYSVSREKKESFPLTVTSAQKNPTAFYLCASSTVAGNTDTQYFGPGTRLTVL.

The table lists this clonotype with a few counts. It is likely a read error, because the conserved phenylalanine at the end of the CDR3 is missing. The chain joins TRBV6-1 to TRBJ1-5; D remains ambiguous. Germline CDR1 MNHNS, CDR2 SASEGT. The CDR3 spans 16 residues. V shed 7 bases and J shed 3 bases, with 19 bases lying between them. In DNA, the CDR3 is TGTGCCAGCAACCGAATGGGCCGGGGATACAATCAGCCCCAGCATTCT. Translated, it gives CASNRMGRGYNQPQHS.

This clonotype showed up many times. The chain has TRBV20-1 and TRBJ2-7; no clear D. V was pared by 3 bases and J by 3 bases, with 6 bases between. The CDR3 has 11 residues. Germline V gene data show CDR1 as DFQATT and CDR2 as SNEGSKA (reference sequence). In nucleotides, the CDR3 is TGCAGTGCTAGCCGGGTCTACGAGCAGTACTTC. It yields the protein CSASRVYEQYF.

This clonotype was detected a few times. J is TRBJ1-2 and V is TRBV7-3; TRBD1 matches 10 bases. V lost 5 bases and J lost 6; bases outside the gene matches: 9. The V gene's germline CDR1 is SGHTA and CDR2 FQGTGA. This CDR3 comprises 15 residues. CDR3 coding DNA: TGTGCCAGCAGCCGTGGGACAGGGGACCCGCATGGCTACACCTTC. It is translated as CASSRGTGDPHGYTF.

The V call is TRBV9, the J call TRBJ2-1, with D possibly matching TRBD2 (6 bases). Germline assignment: CDR1 SGDLS and CDR2 YYNGEE. The CDR3 totals 14 residues. The ends were cut back, 4 bases at V and 7 bases at J, with 15 bases in the middle. CDR3 residues: CASSPGGSRNEQFF. The CDR3, as DNA: TGTGCCAGCAGCCCAGGAGGGAGTCGGAATGAGCAGTTCTTC.

There are many counts of this clonotype. This rearrangement joins TRBV24-1 to TRBJ2-6; 8 bases map to TRBD2. CDR3 size: 18 residues. The germline gives CDR1 KGHDR, CDR2 SFDVKD. V shed 5 bases and J 0 bases; nucleotides not matched to a gene: 8. The CDR3 sequence is CATSGSGGYSSGANVLTF. CDR3 in DNA: TGTGCCACCAGTGGAAGCGGGGGCTATAGCTCTGGGGCCAACGTCCTGACTTTC.

The table lists this clonotype with a few counts. The rearrangement links TRBV5-4 to TRBJ1-4, with D tentatively TRBD1 (5 bases). V lost 5 bases and J 8 bases, leaving 16 bases between the germline ends. The germline gives CDR1 SGHNT, CDR2 YYREEE (reference sequence). CDR3 length equals 14 residues. The DNA of the CDR3 is TGTGCCAGCAGTTCCGGGGAACAGGTGGAAAAACTGTTTTTT. It encodes CASSSGEQVEKLFF.

This clonotype has at least ten counts. The chain combines TRBV28 with TRBJ2-7; possible D gene TRBD2, 9 bases. Trimming shortened V by 1 base and J by 0 bases, and 31 bases separated the two germline ends. The CDR3 is 22 residues long. Germline CDR1 and CDR2: MDHEN and SYDVKM. CDR3 residues: CASSLFIGTSTDRGLSSYEQYF. The CDR3 coding sequence is TGTGCCAGCAGTTTATTTATTGGGACTAGCACTGACAGGGGATTAAGCTCCTACGAGCAGTACTTC. The variable domain in full, with the rest retrieved from reference TRBV28 and TRBJ2-7, is DVKVTQSSRYLVKRTGEKVFLECVQDMDHENMFWYRQDPGLGLRLIYFSYDVKMKEKGDIPEGYSVSREKKERFSLILESASTNQTSMYLCASSLFIGTSTDRGLSSYEQYFGPGTRLTVT.

V and J are TRBV3-1 and TRBJ2-4; the D gene is possibly TRBD2 (6 bases). V was pared by 5 bases and J by 2 bases, with 13 bases between. This CDR3 is 15 amino acids long. CDR1 and CDR2 (germline): LGHDT, YNNKEL (reference sequence). The CDR3 DNA reads as TGTGCCAGCAGCACAAGGAGGGTAACCAAAAACATTCAGTACTTC. Translating gives CASSTRRVTKNIQYF.

This clonotype was counted between two and nine times. V usage is TRBV18 and J usage is TRBJ1-6; 8 nucleotides align to TRBD1. The CDR3 length is 15 residues. Unmatched junction bases numbered 5, after V lost 3 bases and J lost 7 bases. The germline V gene encodes CDR1 KGHSH and CDR2 LQKENI. In nucleotides, the CDR3 is TGTGCCAGCTCACCTTCACAGGGGGGGAATTCACCCCTCCACTTT. It yields the protein CASSPSQGGNSPLHF.